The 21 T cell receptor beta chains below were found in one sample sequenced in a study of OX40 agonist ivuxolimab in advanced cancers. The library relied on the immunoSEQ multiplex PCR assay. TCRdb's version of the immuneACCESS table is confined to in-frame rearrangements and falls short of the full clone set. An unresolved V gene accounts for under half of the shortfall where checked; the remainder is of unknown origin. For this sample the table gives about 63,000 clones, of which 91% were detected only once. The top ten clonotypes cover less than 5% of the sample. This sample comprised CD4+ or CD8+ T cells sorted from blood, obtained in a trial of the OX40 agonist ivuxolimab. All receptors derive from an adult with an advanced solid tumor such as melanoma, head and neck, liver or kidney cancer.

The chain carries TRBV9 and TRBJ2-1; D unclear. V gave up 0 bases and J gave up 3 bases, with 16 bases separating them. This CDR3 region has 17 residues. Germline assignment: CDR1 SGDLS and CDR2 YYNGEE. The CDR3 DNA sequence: TGTGCCAGCAGCGTAGAAACGGTCCGGCCCGTCTACAATGAGCAGTTCTTC. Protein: CASSVETVRPVYNEQFF.

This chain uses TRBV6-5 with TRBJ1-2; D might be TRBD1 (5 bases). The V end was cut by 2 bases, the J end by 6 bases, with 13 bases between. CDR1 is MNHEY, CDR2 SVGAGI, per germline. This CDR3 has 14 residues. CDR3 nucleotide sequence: TGTGCCAGCAGTTACGGTTCGGGGGGGAATGGCTACACCTTC. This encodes CASSYGSGGNGYTF.

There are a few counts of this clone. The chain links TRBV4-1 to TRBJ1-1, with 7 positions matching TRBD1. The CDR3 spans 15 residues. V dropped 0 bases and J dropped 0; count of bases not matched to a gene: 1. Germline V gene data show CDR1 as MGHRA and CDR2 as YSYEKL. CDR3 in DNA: TGCGCCAGCAGCCAAGAAACAGGGGTGAACACTGAAGCTTTCTTT. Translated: CASSQETGVNTEAFF.

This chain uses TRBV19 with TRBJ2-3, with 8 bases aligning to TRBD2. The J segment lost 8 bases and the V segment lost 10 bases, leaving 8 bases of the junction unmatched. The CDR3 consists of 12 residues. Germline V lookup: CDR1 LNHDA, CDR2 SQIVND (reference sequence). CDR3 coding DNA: TGTGCCACTACTAGCGGATGGGGTACGCAGTATTTT. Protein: CATTSGWGTQYF.

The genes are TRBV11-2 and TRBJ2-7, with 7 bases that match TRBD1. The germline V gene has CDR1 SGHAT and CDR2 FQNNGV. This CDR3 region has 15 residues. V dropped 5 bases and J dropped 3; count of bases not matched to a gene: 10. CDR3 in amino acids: CASSIGQARDYEQYF. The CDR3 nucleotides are TGTGCCAGCAGCATCGGACAGGCCCGGGACTACGAGCAGTACTTC.

CDR3 residues: CASSGGTGMGEKLFF. CDR3 DNA sequence: TGTGCCAGCAGTGGAGGGACAGGGATGGGGGAAAAACTGTTTTTT. V gene TRBV6-1 combines with J gene TRBJ1-4; 9 bases agree with TRBD1. Germline-derived CDR1 and CDR2 are MNHNS and SASEGT. V was pared by 4 bases and J by 8 bases, with 8 bases of the junction left unmatched. The CDR3 covers 15 residues.

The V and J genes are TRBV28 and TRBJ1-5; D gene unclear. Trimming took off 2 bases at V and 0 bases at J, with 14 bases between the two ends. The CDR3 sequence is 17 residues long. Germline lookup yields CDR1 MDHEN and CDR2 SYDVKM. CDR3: CASSLPDPASSNQPQHF. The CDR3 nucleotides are TGTGCCAGCAGTTTACCTGATCCGGCCAGTAGCAATCAGCCCCAGCATTTT.

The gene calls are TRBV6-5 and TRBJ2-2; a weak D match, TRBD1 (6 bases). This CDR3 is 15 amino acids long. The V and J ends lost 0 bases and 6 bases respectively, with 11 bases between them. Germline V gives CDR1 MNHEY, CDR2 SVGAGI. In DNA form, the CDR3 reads TGTGCCAGCAGTTACTCGAACTCAGGGGCCGGGGAGCTGTTTTTT. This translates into CASSYSNSGAGELFF.

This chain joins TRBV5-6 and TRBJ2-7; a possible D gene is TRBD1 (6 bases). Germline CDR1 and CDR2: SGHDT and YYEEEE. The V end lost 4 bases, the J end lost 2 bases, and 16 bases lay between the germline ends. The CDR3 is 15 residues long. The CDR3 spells CASSPFRGATYEQYF. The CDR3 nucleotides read TGTGCCAGCAGCCCCTTCAGGGGAGCTACCTACGAGCAGTACTTC.

The CDR3 coding sequence is TGTGCCAGTAGCCCACAGGGGTGGAAGGAGACCCAGTACTTC. This encodes CASSPQGWKETQYF. The chain links TRBV19 to TRBJ2-5, with 7 bases identical to TRBD1. V was clipped by 6 bases and J by 5 bases; unmatched bases: 9. The CDR3 contains 14 residues. Germline CDR1 reads LNHDA; CDR2 reads SQIVND (reference sequence).

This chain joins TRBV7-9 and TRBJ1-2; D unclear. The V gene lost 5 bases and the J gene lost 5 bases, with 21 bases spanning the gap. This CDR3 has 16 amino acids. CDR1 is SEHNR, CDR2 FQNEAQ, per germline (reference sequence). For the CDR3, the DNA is TGTGCCAGCAGCGCCCCCCGAGGGAGGAGAGAATATGGCTACACCTTC. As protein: CASSAPRGRREYGYTF.

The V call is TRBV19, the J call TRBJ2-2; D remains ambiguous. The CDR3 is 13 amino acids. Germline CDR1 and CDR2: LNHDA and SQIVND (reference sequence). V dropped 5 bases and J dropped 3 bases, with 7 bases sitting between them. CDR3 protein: CASSPPYTGELFF. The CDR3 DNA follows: TGTGCCAGTAGTCCCCCGTACACCGGGGAGCTGTTTTTT.

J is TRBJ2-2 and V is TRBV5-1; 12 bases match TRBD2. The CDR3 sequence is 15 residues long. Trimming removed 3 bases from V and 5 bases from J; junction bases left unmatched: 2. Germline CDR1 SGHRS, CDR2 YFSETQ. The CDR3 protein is CASSWLAGGTGELFF. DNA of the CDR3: TGCGCCAGCAGCTGGCTAGCGGGAGGGACCGGGGAGCTGTTTTTT.

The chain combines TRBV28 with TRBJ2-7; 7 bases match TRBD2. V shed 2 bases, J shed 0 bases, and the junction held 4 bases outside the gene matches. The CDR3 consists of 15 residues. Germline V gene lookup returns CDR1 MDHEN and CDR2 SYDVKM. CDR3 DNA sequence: TGTGCCAGCAGTTTAGGAGCGGGGACCTCCTACGAGCAGTACTTC. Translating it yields CASSLGAGTSYEQYF.

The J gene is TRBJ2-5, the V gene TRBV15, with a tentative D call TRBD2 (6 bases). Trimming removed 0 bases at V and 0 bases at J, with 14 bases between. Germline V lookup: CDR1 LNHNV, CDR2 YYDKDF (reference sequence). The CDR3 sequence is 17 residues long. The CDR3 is CATSRDEAGTYQETQYF. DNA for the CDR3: TGTGCCACCAGCAGAGATGAGGCGGGGACGTACCAAGAGACCCAGTACTTC.

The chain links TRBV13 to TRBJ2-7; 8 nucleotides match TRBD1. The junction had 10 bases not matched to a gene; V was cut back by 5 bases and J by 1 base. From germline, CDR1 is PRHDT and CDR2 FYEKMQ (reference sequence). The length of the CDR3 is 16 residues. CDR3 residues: CASSMDLTGGSYEQYF. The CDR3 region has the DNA TGTGCCAGCAGCATGGACCTAACAGGGGGGTCCTACGAGCAGTACTTC.

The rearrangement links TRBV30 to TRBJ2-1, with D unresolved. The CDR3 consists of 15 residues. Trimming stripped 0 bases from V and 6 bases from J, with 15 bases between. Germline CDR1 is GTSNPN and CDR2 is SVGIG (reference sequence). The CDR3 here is CAWSVQESAPNEQFF. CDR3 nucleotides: TGTGCCTGGAGTGTCCAAGAGTCCGCCCCCAATGAGCAGTTCTTC.

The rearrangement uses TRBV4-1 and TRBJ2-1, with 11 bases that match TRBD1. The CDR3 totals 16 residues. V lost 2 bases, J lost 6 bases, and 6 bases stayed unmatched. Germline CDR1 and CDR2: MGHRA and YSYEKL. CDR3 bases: TGCGCCAGCAGCCAATCCACCGGGACAGGGGGCAATGAGCAGTTCTTC. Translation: CASSQSTGTGGNEQFF.

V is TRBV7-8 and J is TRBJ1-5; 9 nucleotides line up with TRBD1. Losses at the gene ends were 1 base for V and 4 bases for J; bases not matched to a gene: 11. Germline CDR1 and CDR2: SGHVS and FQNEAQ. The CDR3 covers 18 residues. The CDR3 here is CASSLGVGDRVGNQPQHF. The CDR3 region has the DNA TGTGCCAGCAGCTTAGGGGTAGGGGACAGGGTGGGGAATCAGCCCCAGCATTTT. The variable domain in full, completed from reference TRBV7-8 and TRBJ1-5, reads GAGVSQSPRYKVAKRGQDVALRCDPISGHVSLFWYQQALGQGPEFLTYFQNEAQLDKSGLPSDRFFAERPEGSVSTLKIQRTQQEDSAVYLCASSLGVGDRVGNQPQHFGDGTRLSIL.

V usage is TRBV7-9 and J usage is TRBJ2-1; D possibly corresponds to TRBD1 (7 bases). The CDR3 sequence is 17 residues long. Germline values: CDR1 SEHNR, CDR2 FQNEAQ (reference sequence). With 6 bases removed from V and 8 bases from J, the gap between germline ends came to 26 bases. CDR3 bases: TGTGCCAGCAGTCCATTGGGAGGCGCAGGGGGTTTTGATGAGCAGTTCTTC. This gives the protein CASSPLGGAGGFDEQFF.

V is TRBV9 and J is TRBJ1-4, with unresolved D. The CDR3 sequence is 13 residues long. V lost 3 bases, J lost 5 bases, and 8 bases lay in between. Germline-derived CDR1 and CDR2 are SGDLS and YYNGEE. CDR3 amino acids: CASSEGPNEKLFF. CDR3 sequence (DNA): TGTGCCAGCAGCGAAGGACCGAATGAAAAACTGTTTTTT.